The sequence of this TCR beta chain was determined in a study of blood T cell repertoires in COVID-19. Study overall: Acute-phase and convalescent COVID-19 samples originated in the United States, Italy and Spain. The cDNA or gDNA used as material had been derived from T cells, B-cell-depleted T cells, or PBMCs.

The CDR3 is 15 amino acids. Germline V gene lookup returns CDR1 MNHEY and CDR2 SVGAGI. V lost 4 bases to trimming and J lost 10 bases; unmatched junction nucleotides: 9. Original methodology: Scientists estimated how many nucleated cells there were by amplifying reference gene primers. Assay: immunoSEQ multiplex PCR; the TCRdb copy retains only in-frame clones and omits some. V and J calls and clone size are copied from that table; D and trimming were computed from the DNA. The table includes tens of thousands of clones, around nine tenths detected once. The gene calls are TRBV6-5 and TRBJ1-4, with 10 bases lining up with TRBD1. The specimen sequenced was peripheral blood. The TCR originated in a human donor with active COVID-19. The donor label of this sample is uncertain. The CDR3, as DNA: TGTGCCAGCAGTTCAACCGGGACAGGGGACCGAAAACTGTTTTTT. The encoded protein is CASSSTGTGDRKLFF.